What follows are 28 T cell receptor beta chains derived from one specimen sequenced in a study of Graves' ophthalmopathy and Graves' hyperthyroidism. The TCR beta CDR3 regions underwent amplification from RNA transcripts. First-round RT-PCR employed HTBI primers, with a second-round multiplex PCR after it. MiXCR, run by TCRdb on the multiplex PCR reads, gives a single entry per CDR3 protein. The data contain 400,000 or so distinct CDR3 sequences, approximately 18% of them singletons. The sequenced sample consisted of peripheral blood. Receptors were obtained from an adult woman with stable Graves' hyperthyroidism.

Ten or more counts support this clonotype. The CDR3 region is CASSWRQGAYEQYF. In DNA, the CDR3 is TGTGCCAGCAGTTGGAGACAGGGTGCCTACGAGCAGTACTTC. This chain links TRBV27 with TRBJ2-7, with 7 nucleotides matching TRBD1. Germline values: CDR1 MNHEY, CDR2 SMNVEV (reference sequence). The CDR3 is 14 residues long. The trim removed 4 bases at V and 2 bases at J, leaving 5 bases unmatched.

This clonotype has a count of ten or more. This chain connects TRBV20-1 to TRBJ1-1; D unresolved. The ends were cut back, 1 base at V and 2 bases at J, with 17 bases in the middle. CDR1 DFQATT and CDR2 SNEGSKA come from the germline V gene (reference sequence). The CDR3 is 16 amino acids. The chain's CDR3 is CSARVTGSAFNTEAFF. In DNA, the CDR3 is TGCAGTGCTAGAGTTACGGGATCGGCATTTAACACTGAAGCTTTCTTT.

This clonotype was recorded many times. V usage is TRBV6-2 or TRBV6-3 and J usage is TRBJ2-7; D is perhaps TRBD2 (6 bases). CDR1 MNHEY and CDR2 SVGEGT come from the germline V gene. This CDR3 is 16 amino acids long. Trimming left V 6 bases short and J 3 bases short, with 21 bases between. CDR3 loop: CASSPFVREHGYEQYF. In DNA, the CDR3 is TGTGCCAGCAGCCCTTTTGTCCGGGAGCATGGCTACGAGCAGTACTTC.

This clonotype has ten or more counts. The chain joins TRBV20-1 to TRBJ2-7, with D unclear. V lost 5 bases and J 2 bases, leaving 10 bases between the germline ends. The CDR3 loop spans 12 amino acids. CDR1 is DFQATT, CDR2 SNEGSKA, per germline (reference sequence). The CDR3 here is CSAGLRTYEQYF. The CDR3 bases are TGCAGTGCTGGTTTAAGGACCTACGAGCAGTACTTC.

At least ten counts were recorded for this clonotype. The chain recombines TRBV27 with TRBJ2-7; 11 nucleotides align to TRBD2. In germline, CDR1 is MNHEY, CDR2 SMNVEV (reference sequence). The V and J ends lost 6 bases and 9 bases, in that order; junction bases with no gene match: 7. This CDR3 has 13 residues. CDR3 DNA sequence: TGTGCCAGCAGCACACTAGCGGGGGAGGTGCAGTACTTC. It is translated as CASSTLAGEVQYF.

The chain recombines TRBV7-8 with TRBJ2-5; D unclear. This CDR3 is 16 amino acids long. The ends were cut back, 0 bases at V and 14 bases at J, with 25 bases in the middle. The germline V gene encodes CDR1 SGHVS and CDR2 FQNEAQ. The CDR3 region is CASSLALPSWTGLVYF. The CDR3 nucleotides are TGTGCCAGCAGCTTAGCCCTACCATCCTGGACGGGTTTAGTATACTTC.

This clonotype appeared many times. The chain carries TRBV7-8 and TRBJ2-7, with 12 bases fitting TRBD2. This CDR3 spans 15 amino acids. V was clipped by 4 bases and J by 4 bases; unmatched bases: 5. Germline V CDR1 and CDR2: SGHVS, FQNEAQ. This chain's CDR3 is CASSSLTSGSYEQYF. In nucleotides, the CDR3 is TGTGCCAGCAGCTCACTGACTAGCGGGAGTTACGAGCAGTACTTC.

At least ten counts were recorded for this clonotype. This chain joins TRBV15 and TRBJ1-2, with D possibly matching TRBD1 (5 bases). The V end was cut by 3 bases, the J end by 7 bases, with 12 bases between. This CDR3 comprises 13 residues. Looked up from germline, CDR1 is LNHNV and CDR2 is YYDKDF (reference sequence). CDR3 amino acids: CATSSGGGGGYTF. DNA of the CDR3: TGTGCCACCAGCAGTGGGGGAGGTGGTGGCTACACCTTC.

This clonotype was found a few times. One base away lies a much larger clone, so this may be a sequencing read error. This chain connects TRBV20-1 to TRBJ1-5, with D perhaps assigned TRBD1 or TRBD2 (5 bases each). The J call may be mistaken, given a closer DNA end match to TRBJ2-3. The V gene's germline CDR1 is DFQATT and CDR2 SNEGSKA (reference sequence). The CDR3 has 14 residues. CDR3 nucleotide sequence: TGCAGTGCTGGGGACCGTTATAGCAATCAGCCCCAGTATTTT. Amino acid sequence: CSAGDRYSNQPQYF.

The table lists this clonotype with a few counts. This chain links TRBV28 with TRBJ2-7; 9 bases match TRBD1. CDR1 is MDHEN and CDR2 is SYDVKM in the germline V gene. The CDR3 covers 13 residues. The junction had 4 bases not matched to a gene; V was cut back by 7 bases and J by 3 bases. This chain's CDR3 is CASTGTGYYEQYF. The CDR3 DNA is TGTGCCAGCACCGGGACAGGGTACTACGAGCAGTACTTC.

This clonotype was recorded at least ten times. J is TRBJ2-3 and V is TRBV2; 11 bases match TRBD2. The germline V gene encodes CDR1 SNHLY and CDR2 FYNNEI. The CDR3 covers 14 residues. Unmatched junction bases numbered 3, after V lost 6 bases and J lost 4 bases. DNA of the CDR3: TGTGCCAGCAGACTAGCGGGAGTGGCAGATACGCAGTATTTT. Translating it yields CASRLAGVADTQYF. The full variable domain, its missing parts supplied by reference TRBV2 and TRBJ2-3, is EPEVTQTPSHQVTQMGQEVILRCVPISNHLYFYWYRQILGQKVEFLVSFYNNEISEKSEIFDDQFSVERPDGSNFTLKIRSTKLEDSAMYFCASRLAGVADTQYFGPGTRLTVL.

The chain links TRBV12-3 or TRBV12-4 to TRBJ2-5; 7 bases line up with TRBD1. The CDR3 runs to 13 residues. V was clipped by 6 bases and J by 5 bases; unmatched bases: 6. DNA of the CDR3: TGTGCCAGCAGGCGACAGGGTTGGGAGACCCAGTACTTC. Residues: CASRRQGWETQYF.

This clonotype has a count of ten or more. The CDR3 nucleotides read TGCGCCAGCAGCCCCAGAGTGAGACAGGGGGGACTAGCGGGAGCCTACGAGCAGTACTTC. Protein: CASSPRVRQGGLAGAYEQYF. The rearrangement links TRBV5-1 to TRBJ2-7, with 14 nucleotides matching TRBD2. The V gene's germline CDR1 is SGHRS and CDR2 YFSETQ. The CDR3 is 20 residues long. J lost 2 bases, V lost 4 bases, and 17 bases had no gene match.

The sample holds many counts of this clonotype. This chain links TRBV24-1 with TRBJ2-2; tentatively, D is TRBD2 (6 bases). V was trimmed by 3 bases and J by 3 bases, leaving 19 bases between them. This CDR3 has 18 residues. Germline V gene sequence: CDR1 KGHDR, CDR2 SFDVKD. Here the CDR3 reads CATSDNYLSGIYTGELFF. CDR3 DNA sequence: TGTGCCACCAGTGATAACTATCTTAGCGGCATCTACACCGGGGAGCTGTTTTTT.

This clonotype appeared many times. This chain uses TRBV28 with TRBJ2-7; maybe TRBD2 (5 bases). Trimming took off 5 bases at V and 3 bases at J, with 23 bases between the two ends. CDR1 and CDR2 (germline): MDHEN, SYDVKM. This CDR3 region has 17 residues. The CDR3 region has the DNA TGTGCCAGCAGTCTCACGCCGGGTTCTAGCCCCAACTACGAGCAGTACTTC. This codes for CASSLTPGSSPNYEQYF.

This clonotype was observed many times. The CDR3 region has the DNA TGCAGTGCTACAGCTAGCGGGACGACGCAAGAGACCCAGTACTTC. Its translation: CSATASGTTQETQYF. This sequence joins TRBV20-1 and TRBJ2-5; 9 positions agree with TRBD2. The germline V gene has CDR1 DFQATT and CDR2 SNEGSKA (reference sequence). Unmatched junction bases numbered 8, after V lost 4 bases and J lost 2 bases. The CDR3 contains 15 residues.

In this sample, this clonotype turned up many times. The chain combines TRBV20-1 with TRBJ1-2; no clear D gene. The CDR3 runs 13 residues. Trimming cost V 1 base and J 8 bases, with 14 bases left between them. The germline V gene encodes CDR1 DFQATT and CDR2 SNEGSKA (reference sequence). The CDR3 loop reads CSARAGPPEGYTF. The CDR3 DNA sequence: TGCAGTGCTAGAGCCGGGCCCCCGGAGGGCTACACCTTC.

This clonotype was counted a few times. V and J are TRBV25-1 and TRBJ2-1, with 8 bases identical to TRBD2. CDR3 length: 17 residues. From germline, CDR1 is MGHDK and CDR2 SYGVNS. The V and J ends lost 1 base and 5 bases, in that order; junction bases with no gene match: 10. CDR3 sequence reads: CASSESYGRAGDNEQFF. The CDR3 DNA reads as TGTGCCAGCAGTGAATCGTACGGGAGGGCGGGGGACAATGAGCAGTTCTTC. Drawing the rest from reference TRBV25-1 and TRBJ2-1, the complete variable domain is EADIYQTPRYLVIGTGKKITLECSQTMGHDKMYWYQQDPGMELHLIHYSYGVNSTEKGDLSSESTVSRIRTEHFPLTLESARPSHTSQYLCASSESYGRAGDNEQFFGPGTRLTVL.

This clonotype came up a few times. The rearrangement uses TRBV4-3 and TRBJ2-4; 9 positions match TRBD1. The CDR3 length is 15 residues. Germline V gene data show CDR1 as LGHNA and CDR2 as YSLEER. V shed 4 bases, J shed 5 bases, and the junction held 6 bases outside the gene matches. The CDR3 sequence is CASSPRQGGENIQYF. The CDR3 nucleotides are TGCGCCAGCAGCCCCCGACAGGGGGGGGAAAACATTCAGTACTTC.

At least ten counts were recorded for this clonotype. The rearrangement uses TRBV11-2 and TRBJ1-2; a weak D match, TRBD1 (5 bases). In germline, CDR1 is SGHAT, CDR2 FQNNGV. The CDR3 is made up of 14 amino acids. Trimming took off 2 bases at V and 8 bases at J, with 15 bases between the two ends. The chain's CDR3 is CASSLTSQGDGYTF. Written as DNA, the CDR3 is TGTGCCAGCAGCTTAACCAGCCAAGGGGACGGCTACACCTTC.

The rearrangement links TRBV18 to TRBJ2-5; 12 bases agree with TRBD2. V lost 2 bases, J lost 5 bases, and 3 bases stayed unmatched. The germline V gene encodes CDR1 KGHSH and CDR2 LQKENI. CDR3 length equals 15 residues. CDR3 in DNA: TGTGCCAGCTCACCAGCTAGCGGGAGGGCGGAGACCCAGTACTTC. Its translation: CASSPASGRAETQYF. The full variable domain, with the rest looked up from reference TRBV18 and TRBJ2-5, is NAGVMQNPRHLVRRRGQEARLRCSPMKGHSHVYWYRQLPEEGLKFMVYLQKENIIDESGMPKERFSAEFPKEGPSILRIQQVVRGDSAAYFCASSPASGRAETQYFGPGTRLLVL.

This clonotype was seen ten or more times. The chain recombines TRBV27 with TRBJ1-2; TRBD1 aligns across 8 bases. Germline V gives CDR1 MNHEY, CDR2 SMNVEV (reference sequence). The CDR3 extends over 13 amino acids. The trim removed 4 bases at V and 5 bases at J, leaving 3 bases unmatched. This chain's CDR3 is CASSSRQGYGYTF. In nucleotides, the CDR3 is TGTGCCAGCAGTTCGAGACAGGGGTATGGCTACACCTTC.

This clonotype was detected many times. The V gene is TRBV4-1, the J gene TRBJ2-5; 11 nucleotides agree with TRBD2. The CDR3 is 18 residues long. J lost 4 bases, V lost 0 bases, and 10 bases had no gene match. Germline CDR1 is MGHRA and CDR2 is YSYEKL. For the CDR3, the DNA is TGCGCCAGCAGCCAAGAGGGACTAGCGGATCCTAGGGGAGAGACCCAGTACTTC. As protein: CASSQEGLADPRGETQYF.

At least ten counts were recorded for this clonotype. The chain links TRBV10-3 to TRBJ1-1, with a weak D call TRBD1 (6 bases). V dropped 3 bases and J dropped 1 base, with 6 bases sitting between them. The CDR3 is 13 amino acids. In germline, CDR1 is ENHRY, CDR2 SYGVKD. DNA of the CDR3: TGTGCCATCAGTGACAGGGGGAACACTGAAGCTTTCTTT. It encodes CAISDRGNTEAFF.

The table lists this clonotype with many counts. The chain couples TRBV6-1 to TRBJ1-1; D uncertain. Per germline, CDR1 MNHNS and CDR2 SASEGT. Trimming left V 6 bases short and J 3 bases short, with 11 bases between. This CDR3 has 13 residues. The CDR3 DNA follows: TGTGCCAGCAGCCCCGGGAGGTACACTGAAGCTTTCTTT. Its protein product is CASSPGRYTEAFF.

Points on this clonotype: A read error is possible here, since a much larger clone lies one base away. The CDR3 nucleotides are TGTGCCAGCAGTGAGCCCCCCCTAGGAGAGCAGTGCTTC. Translation: CASSEPPLGEQCF. The V call is TRBV12-3 or TRBV12-4, the J call TRBJ2-7, with D uncertain. The CDR3 runs 13 residues.

The rearrangement joins TRBV19 to TRBJ1-2; 9 bases match TRBD1. This CDR3 comprises 12 residues. Germline assignment: CDR1 LNHDA and CDR2 SQIVND (reference sequence). J lost 8 bases, V lost 7 bases, and 5 bases had no gene match. The CDR3 nucleotides read TGTGCCAGTACGGGACAGGGCAGCGGCTACACCTTC. Amino acid sequence: CASTGQGSGYTF.

This clonotype was seen a few times. The chain has TRBV3-1 and TRBJ2-7; 9 positions match TRBD1. The CDR3 has 14 amino acids. In germline, CDR1 is LGHDT, CDR2 YNNKEL (reference sequence). V gave up 6 bases and J gave up 1 base; unmatched junction bases: 4. In DNA form, the CDR3 reads TGTGCCAGCAGACGGGGACAGGGATCCTACGAGCAGTACTTC. Protein: CASRRGQGSYEQYF.